These T cell receptor beta chains were read from a single sample in a study of blood T cells in healthy people across ages. TCRdb re-analysed the 5' RACE reads in MiXCR, keeping a single row per CDR3 protein. Of around 710,000 distinct CDR3 sequences in the sample, around 46% were seen once. Sequencing was done on a sample of blood. The origin of the receptors is a woman aged 55-70 years in good health. Both conserved end residues are part of each CDR3. D genes are given only for firm matches. Size is stated for part of the rows, as once, few or many counts, or as a class when the clone is expanded.

>NA|NA|TRBV7-8|TRBJ2-5
TGTGCCAGCAGTCCTCGGGAGTTCGGTCAGACCCAGTACTTC
CASSPREFGQTQYF
>NA|NA|TRBV15|TRBJ1-2
TGTGCCACCAGCAGAGATCGTGTACAGCCAACCTGTGGCTACACCTTC
CATSRDRVQPTCGYTF
>NA|TRBD1|TRBV12-3/TRBV12-4|TRBJ1-1
TGTGCCAGCAGTTCGGGACAGGTCACTGAAGCTTTCTTT
CASSSGQVTEAFF
>NA|NA|TRBV20-1|TRBJ2-3
TGCAGTGCTACGACTAGTTCAACCCACCCTAGCACAGATACGCAGTATTTT
CSATTSSTHPSTDTQYF
>NA|NA|TRBV24-1|TRBJ2-1
TGTGCCACCAGTCGAACGGGATACAATGAGCAGTTCTTC
CATSRTGYNEQFF
>once|NA|TRBV6-5|TRBJ1-2
TGTGCCAGCAGTTACTCAGCTCCCCACTATGGCTACACCTTC
CASSYSAPHYGYTF
>NA|NA|TRBV27|TRBJ2-5
TGTGCCAGCAGTTCCCCTAGCGACAAAGAGACCCAGTACTTC
CASSSPSDKETQYF
>NA|TRBD1|TRBV20-1|TRBJ1-4
TGCAGTGCTAATCAGGGGGCCGACGTCCTTGGAAAACTGTTTTTT
CSANQGADVLGKLFF
>few|TRBD1|TRBV5-5|TRBJ2-5
TGTGCCAGCAGCCAAGAGGGGGACAGGGGGCAGGAGACCCAGTACTTC
CASSQEGDRGQETQYF
>once|NA|TRBV5-1|TRBJ2-7
TGCGCCAGCAGCTTTAACTCCTGCGAGCAGTACTTC
CASSFNSCEQYF
>NA|NA|TRBV20-1|TRBJ2-3
TGCAGTGCTAGAGATGAGGCAGATACGCAGTATTTT
CSARDEADTQYF
>NA|NA|TRBV5-1|TRBJ1-5
TGCGCCAGCAGCTTGGAGGGTCAGTACAATCAGCCCCAGCATTTT
CASSLEGQYNQPQHF
>NA|NA|TRBV7-3|TRBJ2-3
TGTGCCAGCAGCCTGGATCCTAGAACAGATACGCAGTATTTT
CASSLDPRTDTQYF
>NA|TRBD2|TRBV24-1|TRBJ2-1
TGTGCCACCAGTGATAACCCCTCCGGGACTAGCGTGATCAATGAGCAGTTCTTC
CATSDNPSGTSVINEQFF
>NA|NA|TRBV7-2|TRBJ1-2
TGTGCCAGCAGCCCCTCGGGTGAACGCCTAGGCTATGGCTACACCTTC
CASSPSGERLGYGYTF
>NA|TRBD1|TRBV6-5|TRBJ2-7
TGTGCCAGCAGAAGGGACAGGGGGCCGTCCTACGAGCAGTACTTC
CASRRDRGPSYEQYF
>few|NA|TRBV9|TRBJ2-4
TGTGCCAGCAGCGTCGCAAATGAGCAGTACTTC
CASSVANEQYF
>few|NA|TRBV3-1|TRBJ2-6
TGTGCCAGCAGCCAAGGGACAGCTTTCTCTGGGGCCAACGTCCTGACTTTC
CASSQGTAFSGANVLTF
>once|TRBD1|TRBV12-3/TRBV12-4|TRBJ1-1
TGTGCCAGCAATCGACAGGGGCGGCCCACTGAAGCTTTCTTT
CASNRQGRPTEAFF
>NA|TRBD2|TRBV7-9|TRBJ2-7
TGTGCCAGCAGCCCCCAGGAGGGGAGGGCTAGCTCCTACAATGAGCAGTACTTC
CASSPQEGRASSYNEQYF
>many|TRBD1|TRBV29-1|TRBJ1-2
TGCAGCGTTCGGGACAGGGTTGATGGCTACACCTTC
CSVRDRVDGYTF
>many|TRBD2|TRBV11-2|TRBJ2-3
TGTGCCAGCAGCTTCACTCTAGCGGGAAGGGCAGATACGCAGTATTTT
CASSFTLAGRADTQYF
>NA|NA|TRBV6-1|TRBJ1-5
TGTGCCAGCACCCGGACAGAATATCCCCCATTCTCCAATCAGCCCCAGCATTTT
CASTRTEYPPFSNQPQHF
>many|TRBD2|TRBV5-1|TRBJ2-7
TGCGCCAGCAGCCCGGCGGGACTAGCGCAAATCTACGAGCAGTACTTC
CASSPAGLAQIYEQYF
>NA|TRBD2|TRBV15|TRBJ2-1
TGTGCCACCAGCAGAGATTTTGCGGGGGGGCTTTACAATGAGCAGTTCTTC
CATSRDFAGGLYNEQFF
>NA|TRBD1|TRBV6-2/TRBV6-3|TRBJ1-5
TGTGCCAGCAGGGGACAGGGAGGCAGCAATCAGCCCCAGCATTTT
CASRGQGGSNQPQHF
>few|TRBD1|TRBV4-1|TRBJ2-7
TGCGCCAGCAGCCAAGGGCATACAGGGGGAACCTCCTACGAGCAGTACTTC
CASSQGHTGGTSYEQYF
>NA|TRBD1|TRBV12-3/TRBV12-4|TRBJ1-6
TGTGCCAGCAGTTTAGATGGTGCGACAGGGGGTTCCTATAATTCACCCCTCCACTTT
CASSLDGATGGSYNSPLHF
>few|TRBD1|TRBV29-1|TRBJ2-2
TGCAGCGTTGTAGTCGGGACAGTTATCACCGGGGAGCTGTTTTTT
CSVVVGTVITGELFF
>few|NA|TRBV20-1|TRBJ1-1
TGCAGTGCCACAACAGGGATGACGGTCACTGAAGCTTTCTTT
CSATTGMTVTEAFF
>NA|TRBD2|TRBV7-2|TRBJ2-1
TGTGCCAGCAGCGAGACTAGCGGATACAAGGAGCAGTTCTTC
CASSETSGYKEQFF
>NA|TRBD2|TRBV5-1|TRBJ2-1
TGCGCCAGCAACCTTGGTTTGGGACTAGCGGGAGCTAACAATGAGCAGTTCTTC
CASNLGLGLAGANNEQFF
>NA|NA|TRBV10-3|TRBJ2-3
TGTGCCATCAGTCATAACGGGCTGGGTTCAGATACGCAGTATTTT
CAISHNGLGSDTQYF
>NA|NA|TRBV3-1|TRBJ2-2
TGTGCCAGCAGCCAAGACAGGGAAGGGACCGGGGAGCTGTTTTTT
CASSQDREGTGELFF
>few|NA|TRBV6-5|TRBJ2-1
TGTGCCAGCAGCTTCGGGCCGTTCGGAGAGCAGTTCTTC
CASSFGPFGEQFF
>many|TRBD2|TRBV10-3|TRBJ2-3
TGTGCCATCAATGACGGGGGGGCCACAGATACGCAGTATTTT
CAINDGGATDTQYF
>NA|NA|TRBV12-3/TRBV12-4|TRBJ1-1
TGTGCCAGCAGCGTCGGTGGGGACACTGAAGCTTTCTTT
CASSVGGDTEAFF
>NA|NA|TRBV6-5|TRBJ1-2
TGTGCCAGCAGTATCGGATTCAGGGGTGGCTACACCTTC
CASSIGFRGGYTF
>few|NA|TRBV20-1|TRBJ2-7
TGCAGTGCCAGTATCCCGGCTGCTTTTTCCTACGAGCAGTACTTC
CSASIPAAFSYEQYF
>NA|NA|TRBV29-1|TRBJ2-5
TGCAGCGTTGAACTCCGCCTAGCAAAGACCCAGTACTTC
CSVELRLAKTQYF
>NA|NA|TRBV3-1|TRBJ2-7
TGTGCCAGCAGCCAAGATGCAGGCAGTTTTGCCTACGAGCAGTACTTC
CASSQDAGSFAYEQYF